This TCR beta chain was captured in a study of blood T cell repertoires in COVID-19. Study-wide background: Sites in the United States, Italy and Spain provided acute and convalescent COVID-19 samples. Sources were T cells, B-cell-depleted T cells, or PBMCs; the material itself was cDNA or gDNA.

Germline lookup yields CDR1 SNHLY and CDR2 FYNNEI. The CDR3 contains 16 residues. V dropped 6 bases and J dropped 0; count of bases not matched to a gene: 7. TCRdb's table, derived via immunoSEQ multiplex PCR, lists solely in-frame clones and lacks some. Counted here are 200,000 or so clones, roughly 87% occurring once; the ten biggest clones make up 10% to 11%. Participant ages covered roughly 18 to 89 years across about 25 US areas. The clonotype comes from a man aged 30 to 45 who had recovered from COVID-19. The chain combines TRBV2 with TRBJ2-7; TRBD2 matches at 11 bases. Sequenced: PBMCs or T cells enriched from blood (not recorded which). In nucleotides, the CDR3 is TGTGCCAGCAGGTCTAGCGGGAGGACCAGCTCCTACGAGCAGTACTTC. Translation: CASRSSGRTSSYEQYF.